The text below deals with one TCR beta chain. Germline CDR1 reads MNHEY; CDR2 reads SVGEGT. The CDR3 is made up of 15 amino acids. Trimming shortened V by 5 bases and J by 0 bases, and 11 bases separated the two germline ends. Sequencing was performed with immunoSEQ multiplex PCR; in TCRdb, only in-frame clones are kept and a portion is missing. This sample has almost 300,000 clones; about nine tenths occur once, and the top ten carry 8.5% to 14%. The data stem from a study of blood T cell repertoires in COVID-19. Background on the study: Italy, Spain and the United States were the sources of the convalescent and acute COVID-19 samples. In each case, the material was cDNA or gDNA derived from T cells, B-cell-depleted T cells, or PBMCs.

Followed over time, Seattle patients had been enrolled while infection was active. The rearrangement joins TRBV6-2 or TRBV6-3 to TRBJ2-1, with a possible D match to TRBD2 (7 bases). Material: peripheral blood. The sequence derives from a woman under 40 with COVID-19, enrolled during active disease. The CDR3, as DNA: TGTGCCAGCAGTCCGGGGGGCAGCTCCTACAATGAGCAGTTCTTC. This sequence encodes CASSPGGSSYNEQFF.